Each of the 13 T cell receptor beta chains below was sequenced from the same sample in a study of blood T cells in healthy people across ages. Combining a sample-barcoded 5' primer with a J-beta primer mix, a second PCR ran for about 7 to 12 cycles. TCRdb independently ran MiXCR on the 5' RACE reads; one entry per CDR3 protein. In the table there are 550,000 to 600,000 distinct CDR3 sequences, 25% to 30% of which are singletons. Sequencing used blood. The receptors here all came from a woman between 70 and 85 years old in good health.

In its sample, this clonotype was seen a few times. V gene TRBV9 combines with J gene TRBJ1-1; 7 nucleotides agree with TRBD1. J was trimmed by 6 bases and V by 4 bases; bases with no gene match: 15. The germline V gene encodes CDR1 SGDLS and CDR2 YYNGEE. The CDR3 length is 16 residues. In DNA, the CDR3 is TGTGCCAGCAGCCCCGTCTCCCCTGGACAGGCGGCTGAAGCTTTCTTT. Its protein product is CASSPVSPGQAAEAFF.

In the case of this clonotype: One junction end does not reproduce the germline sequence, and a read error may be involved. The chain employs TRBV11-3 and TRBJ1-1, with D maybe TRBD1 (6 bases). CDR3 size: 15 residues. The germline V gene encodes CDR1 SGHNT and CDR2 YENEEA. The CDR3 is CASSPRTKGDTEAFF. The CDR3 coding sequence is TGTGCCAGCAGCCCGAGGACGAAAGGGGACACCGAAGCTTTCTTT.

In this sample, this clonotype turned up a few times. This chain connects TRBV20-1 to TRBJ2-4; no definite D call. The germline V gene has CDR1 DFQATT and CDR2 SNEGSKA (reference sequence). This CDR3 has 13 residues. Between the trimmed V and J ends, which lost 5 bases and 1 base, there was a span of 9 bases. The CDR3 DNA reads as TGCAGTGCTTACTCCCCGGCCAAAAACATTCAGTACTTC. Translated, it gives CSAYSPAKNIQYF.

The table lists this clonotype with a few counts. This chain links TRBV19 with TRBJ2-5, with 7 bases matching TRBD2. Per germline, CDR1 LNHDA and CDR2 SQIVND (reference sequence). This CDR3 is 15 amino acids long. Losses at the gene ends were 6 bases for V and 5 bases for J; bases not matched to a gene: 12. CDR3 amino acids: CASSGGGQSWETQYF. The CDR3 nucleotides are TGTGCCAGTAGCGGCGGGGGTCAGTCTTGGGAGACCCAGTACTTC.

A word on this clonotype: A read error is likely, as this CDR3 ends without the conserved phenylalanine or tryptophan. This chain connects TRBV12-3 or TRBV12-4 to TRBJ1-5, with D hard to call. Between the trimmed V and J ends, which lost 3 bases and 4 bases, there was a span of 10 bases. The CDR3 consists of 14 residues. CDR3: CASSFGGQNQPQHY. CDR3 DNA sequence: TGTGCCAGCAGTTTTGGTGGGCAGAATCAGCCCCAGCATTAT.

The chain is built from TRBV29-1 and TRBJ2-5; D is undetermined. The DNA matches TRBJ2-7 better at its end, which makes the J call doubtful. The CDR3 totals 14 residues. From germline, CDR1 is SQVTM and CDR2 ANQGSEA. CDR3 region: CSVEDSGSSYEQYF. CDR3 DNA sequence: TGCAGCGTTGAAGATTCCGGGTCTTCCTACGAGCAGTACTTC.

In this sample, this clonotype turned up once. The V call is TRBV24-1, the J call TRBJ2-1; TRBD2 matches 13 bases. This CDR3 comprises 13 residues. Germline-derived CDR1 and CDR2 are KGHDR and SFDVKD. The CDR3 bases are TGTACCGCCCTACTAGCGGGAGGGTTTGAGCAGTTCTTC. Its translation is CTALLAGGFEQFF.

The chain carries TRBV19 and TRBJ2-1, with 11 bases fitting TRBD2. Unmatched junction bases numbered 4, after V lost 2 bases and J lost 7 bases. The CDR3 covers 15 residues. The V gene's germline CDR1 is LNHDA and CDR2 SQIVND (reference sequence). The CDR3 loop reads CASSILAGGLNEQFF. The CDR3 bases are TGTGCCAGTAGTATACTAGCGGGGGGTTTAAATGAGCAGTTCTTC.

This clonotype was seen a handful of times. This chain uses TRBV20-1 with TRBJ2-1; 9 bases line up with TRBD1. Germline V gene lookup returns CDR1 DFQATT and CDR2 SNEGSKA (reference sequence). The CDR3 extends over 16 amino acids. V gave up 5 bases and J gave up 1 base; unmatched junction bases: 9. Written as DNA, the CDR3 is TGCAGTGCTTACACAGGGACAGGGAGGTCCTACAATGAGCAGTTCTTC. This sequence encodes CSAYTGTGRSYNEQFF.

This clonotype was seen more than once but under ten times. The V gene is TRBV6-2 or TRBV6-3, the J gene TRBJ2-1, with 9 nucleotides matching TRBD2. CDR1 and CDR2 from the germline V gene are MNHEY and SVGEGT. The V and J ends lost 7 bases and 6 bases, in that order; junction bases with no gene match: 7. CDR3 length equals 14 residues. DNA for the CDR3: TGTGCCAGCAATCGACTAGCGGTATCCAATGAGCAGTTCTTC. Translation gives CASNRLAVSNEQFF.

The V call is TRBV6-2 or TRBV6-3, the J call TRBJ2-3; TRBD2 aligns across 15 bases. In germline, CDR1 is MNHEY, CDR2 SVGEGT. This CDR3 is 19 amino acids long. The V and J ends lost 6 bases and 1 base, in that order; junction bases with no gene match: 11. The CDR3 here is CASSRQRTSGGGGTDTQYF. In nucleotides, the CDR3 is TGTGCCAGCAGCCGACAGAGGACTAGCGGGGGGGGTGGCACAGATACGCAGTATTTT.

The V gene is TRBV7-2, the J gene TRBJ2-2; TRBD2 might be the D (5 bases). The V gene lost 3 bases and the J gene lost 6 bases, with 8 bases spanning the gap. The CDR3 is made up of 13 amino acids. Germline lookup yields CDR1 SGHTA and CDR2 FQGNSA. CDR3 sequence: CASSFTRAGELFF. CDR3 coding DNA: TGTGCCAGCAGCTTTACTAGAGCCGGGGAGCTGTTTTTT.

This clonotype appeared a few times. The chain couples TRBV18 to TRBJ1-2; TRBD1 might be the D (5 bases). From germline, CDR1 is KGHSH and CDR2 LQKENI. V was cut by 1 base and J by 8 bases, with 11 bases left in between. This CDR3 has 13 residues. In DNA, the CDR3 is TGTGCCAGCTCACCACTCAGGGAGGAGGGCTACACCTTC. Its protein product is CASSPLREEGYTF.